This T cell receptor (beta chain) was identified in a study of PD-1 blockade in mismatch repair-deficient tumors. Trimming removed 3 bases from V and 4 bases from J, with 12 bases in between. Germline V lookup: CDR1 SNHLY, CDR2 FYNNEI. The CDR3 covers 14 residues. Clones were sequenced by immunoSEQ multiplex PCR, and TCRdb holds only the in-frame ones, with some missing. The sample carries around 38,000 clones, around 79% recorded once. As for this clone: Its antigen remains unknown.

Study observations and caveats: Rapid post-treatment expansion, then contraction, generally preceding radiologic response, marked tumor-resident clones.

J is TRBJ2-5 and V is TRBV2, with D unclear. Sequenced here: peripheral blood, sampled 4 weeks after starting pembrolizumab. The sequence was collected from an adult with mismatch repair-deficient cancer. CDR3 loop: CASSEEGHIETQYF. CDR3 in DNA: TGTGCCAGCAGTGAGGAAGGCCATATAGAGACCCAGTACTTC.